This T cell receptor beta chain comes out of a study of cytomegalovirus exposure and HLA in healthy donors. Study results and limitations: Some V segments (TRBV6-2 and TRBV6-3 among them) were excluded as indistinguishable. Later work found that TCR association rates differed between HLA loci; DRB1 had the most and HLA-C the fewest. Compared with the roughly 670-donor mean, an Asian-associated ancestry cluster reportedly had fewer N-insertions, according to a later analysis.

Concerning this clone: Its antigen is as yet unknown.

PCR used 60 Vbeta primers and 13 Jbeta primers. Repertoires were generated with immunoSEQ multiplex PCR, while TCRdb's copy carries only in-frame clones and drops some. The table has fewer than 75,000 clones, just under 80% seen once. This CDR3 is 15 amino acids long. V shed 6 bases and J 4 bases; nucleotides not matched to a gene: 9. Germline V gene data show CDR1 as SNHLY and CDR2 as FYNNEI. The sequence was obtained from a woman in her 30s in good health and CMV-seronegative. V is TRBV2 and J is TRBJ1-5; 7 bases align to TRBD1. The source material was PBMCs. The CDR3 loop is CASSADRVPNQPQHF. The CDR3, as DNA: TGTGCCAGCAGCGCCGACAGGGTACCTAATCAGCCCCAGCATTTT.